This note documents a single TCR beta chain sequence. What it binds is unknown. This entry is derived from a study of shared clonotypes between healthy human individuals. A CD45RA-negative memory subset and a CD45RA+ naive subset were separated from the CD4+ cells. Several immunoSEQ plates held equal portions of the genomic DNA taken from each subset. The assay was immunoSEQ multiplex PCR, and TCRdb's table has in-frame clones only and misses some. The table lists some 2,100,000 clones, 90% to 97% of them singletons. The study, taken as a whole, reports: Genetic and exposure-history diversity was limited by the few donors. Generally, estimated richness proved larger in naive subsets than it did in memory subsets.

V lost 5 bases, J lost 1 base, and 5 bases stayed unmatched. Germline CDR1 and CDR2: SGHAT and FQNNGV. The CDR3 is 14 amino acids. The source is a man aged 18 to 35 in good health. Sample: naive CD4+ T cells sorted from blood. As for subset: CD45RA+ positively selected. The chain combines TRBV11-2 with TRBJ2-7, with 7 bases aligning to TRBD1. CDR3 loop: CASSTGTVSYEQYF. The CDR3 DNA follows: TGTGCCAGCAGCACCGGGACAGTTTCCTACGAGCAGTACTTC.